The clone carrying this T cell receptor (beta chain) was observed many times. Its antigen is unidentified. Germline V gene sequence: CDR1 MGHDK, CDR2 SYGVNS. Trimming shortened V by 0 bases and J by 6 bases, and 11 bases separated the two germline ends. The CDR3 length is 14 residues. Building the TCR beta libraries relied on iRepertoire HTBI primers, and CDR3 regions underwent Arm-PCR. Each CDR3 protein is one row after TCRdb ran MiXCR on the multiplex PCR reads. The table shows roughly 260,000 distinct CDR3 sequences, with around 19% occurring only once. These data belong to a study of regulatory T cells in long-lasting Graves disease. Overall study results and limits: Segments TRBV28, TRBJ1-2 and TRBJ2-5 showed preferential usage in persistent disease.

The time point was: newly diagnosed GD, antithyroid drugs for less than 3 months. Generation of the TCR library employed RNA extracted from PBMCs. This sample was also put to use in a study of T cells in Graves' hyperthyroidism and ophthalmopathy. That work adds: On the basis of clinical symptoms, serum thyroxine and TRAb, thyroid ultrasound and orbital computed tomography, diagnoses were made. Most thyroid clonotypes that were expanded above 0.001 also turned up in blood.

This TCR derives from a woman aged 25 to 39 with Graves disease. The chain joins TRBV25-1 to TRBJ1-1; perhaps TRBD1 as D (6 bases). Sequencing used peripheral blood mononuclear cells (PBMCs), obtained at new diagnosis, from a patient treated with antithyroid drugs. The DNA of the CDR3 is TGTGCCAGCAGTGAATATACAGGGTTCGCTGAAGCTTTCTTT. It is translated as CASSEYTGFAEAFF.